The 15 T cell receptor beta chains reported below all come from one sample, sequenced in a study of CXCR3-negative and CXCR3-positive naive CD8 T cells. Overall study findings and caveats: Greater hydrophobicity was found in TRB CDR3s of CXCR3-positive naive cells than of CXCR3-negative naive cells.

The antigens for these receptors are not known. The libraries of TRB cDNA were constructed through 5' RACE using UMI labels. TCRdb reworked the 5' RACE reads into one entry per CDR3 protein, no DNA. The sample features nearly 110,000 distinct CDR3 sequences, with 0.38% in its top ten. Sequences were obtained from naive CXCR3+ CD8+ T cells from blood. As to subset: CD45RO-CCR7+CD27+CD95- naive CD8+ T cells expressing CXCR3 (TNR3+). The source is a human donor in good health. Some clones in this sample may be carry-over from other donors' samples.

V gene TRBV28 combines with J gene TRBJ1-5; with no DNA, the TCRdb D assignment of TRBD1 cannot be verified. Per germline, CDR1 MDHEN and CDR2 SYDVKM. CDR3 length: 16 residues. The CDR3 spells CASSGIATGGNQPQHF. The full variable domain, completed using reference TRBV28 and TRBJ1-5, is DVKVTQSSRYLVKRTGEKVFLECVQDMDHENMFWYRQDPGLGLRLIYFSYDVKMKEKGDIPEGYSVSREKKERFSLILESASTNQTSMYLCASSGIATGGNQPQHFGDGTRLSIL.

The chain joins TRBV7-9 to TRBJ1-5; TCRdb indicates TRBD1, and absent DNA this call remains unverified. This CDR3 is built from 18 residues. Germline CDR1 is SEHNR and CDR2 is FQNEAQ (reference sequence). The CDR3 protein is CASSLGRADVPSNQPQHF.

The chain has TRBV7-2 and TRBJ2-7; TCRdb's D call of TRBD1 is untestable without DNA. This CDR3 is 15 amino acids long. The germline V gene encodes CDR1 SGHTA and CDR2 FQGNSA. Here the CDR3 reads CASSETGGDYYEQYF.

The chain couples TRBV14 to TRBJ1-1; TCRdb gives TRBD1 as the D gene, but with no DNA this cannot be confirmed. This CDR3 comprises 15 residues. Germline CDR1 reads SGHDN; CDR2 reads FVKESK. The CDR3: CASSPLMGEHAEAFF.

The CDR3 loop is CSVEVVGMETQYF. V and J are TRBV29-1 and TRBJ2-5. Germline CDR1 and CDR2: SQVTM and ANQGSEA. The CDR3 has 13 residues.

V is TRBV7-2 and J is TRBJ2-2; the D call from TCRdb, TRBD1, cannot be confirmed without DNA. CDR1 and CDR2 from the germline V gene are SGHTA and FQGNSA. The CDR3 contains 17 residues. CDR3 amino acids: CASSSLTLSTNTGELFF.

This chain uses TRBV3-1 with TRBJ2-1; without DNA, the TCRdb call of TRBD1 cannot be checked. Per germline, CDR1 LGHDT and CDR2 YNNKEL (reference sequence). This CDR3 spans 16 amino acids. The CDR3 loop is CASSQPQGWGYNEQFF.

V is TRBV7-2 and J is TRBJ2-5. The germline gives CDR1 SGHTA, CDR2 FQGNSA. This CDR3 has 13 residues. CDR3 residues: CASSLAYRETQYF.

This sequence joins TRBV29-1 and TRBJ2-2; with no DNA, the TCRdb D assignment of TRBD2 cannot be verified. CDR3 size: 15 residues. Germline CDR1 is SQVTM and CDR2 is ANQGSEA. CDR3 in amino acids: CSALGLAGNTGELFF.

The chain uses TRBV10-3 and TRBJ2-7; TCRdb's D call, TRBD1, is unchecked because there is no DNA. The germline gives CDR1 ENHRY, CDR2 SYGVKD. This CDR3 spans 16 amino acids. CDR3 sequence: CAISELRTGGFYEQYF.

The rearrangement joins TRBV3-1 to TRBJ2-5; TCRdb's D gene call, TRBD1, goes unchecked for lack of DNA. Looked up from germline, CDR1 is LGHDT and CDR2 is YNNKEL (reference sequence). The CDR3 has 17 residues. CDR3: CASRQGSLWGALETQYF.

This chain links TRBV5-5 with TRBJ2-3; the D call from TCRdb, TRBD1, cannot be confirmed without DNA. The CDR3 spans 19 residues. Germline-derived CDR1 and CDR2 are SGHKS and YYEKEE (reference sequence). CDR3 sequence: CASSHPGTGASLSTDTQYF.

This chain joins TRBV11-3 and TRBJ2-7; TCRdb gives TRBD1 as the D gene, but with no DNA this cannot be confirmed. The V gene's germline CDR1 is SGHNT and CDR2 YENEEA. This CDR3 has 14 residues. The chain's CDR3 is CASSPRTGHYEQYF.

The chain joins TRBV28 to TRBJ2-5. This CDR3 spans 13 amino acids. Germline CDR1 reads MDHEN; CDR2 reads SYDVKM. The CDR3 protein is CASKATHQETQYF.

J is TRBJ2-2 and V is TRBV18; TCRdb calls TRBD1, which cannot be checked without DNA. Germline loops: CDR1 KGHSH, CDR2 LQKENI. This CDR3 contains 14 residues. Here the CDR3 reads CASSRTLNTGELFF.